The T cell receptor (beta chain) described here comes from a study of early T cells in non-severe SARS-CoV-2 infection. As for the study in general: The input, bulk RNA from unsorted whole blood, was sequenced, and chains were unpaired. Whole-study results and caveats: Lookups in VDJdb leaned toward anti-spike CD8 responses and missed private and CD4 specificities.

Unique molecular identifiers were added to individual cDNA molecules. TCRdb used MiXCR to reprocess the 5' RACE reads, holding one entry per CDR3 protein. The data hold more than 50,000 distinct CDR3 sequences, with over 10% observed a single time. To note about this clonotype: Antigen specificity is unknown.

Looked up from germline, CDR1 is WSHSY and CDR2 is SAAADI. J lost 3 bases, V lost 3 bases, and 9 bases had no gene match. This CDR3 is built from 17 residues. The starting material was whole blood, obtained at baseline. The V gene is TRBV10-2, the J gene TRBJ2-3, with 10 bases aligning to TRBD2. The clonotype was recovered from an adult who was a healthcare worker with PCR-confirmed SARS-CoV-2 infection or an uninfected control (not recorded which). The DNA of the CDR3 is TGCGCCAGCAGTGATAGGGCTAGCGGGAGAGGGACAGATACGCAGTATTTT. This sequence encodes CASSDRASGRGTDTQYF.